What follows are 26 T cell receptor beta chains derived from one specimen sequenced in a study of T cells in Graves' hyperthyroidism and ophthalmopathy. TCR beta CDR3 regions were amplified from RNA transcripts. TCR CDR3 underwent first-round RT-PCR with the HTBI primer set. TCRdb ran MiXCR on the multiplex PCR reads and lists one entry per CDR3 protein. The table shows 400,000 to 500,000 distinct CDR3 sequences, with 13% to 15% occurring only once. The material sequenced was blood. The receptors were gathered from a woman aged 18-29 years with Graves' hyperthyroidism.

The gene calls are TRBV20-1 and TRBJ2-3; D is possibly TRBD2 (5 bases). The CDR3 runs to 14 residues. Germline CDR1 is DFQATT and CDR2 is SNEGSKA (reference sequence). V was cut by 3 bases and J by 5 bases, with 15 bases left in between. CDR3 loop: CSARRPQRGDTQYF. In nucleotides, the CDR3 is TGCAGTGCTAGGAGGCCACAACGGGGAGATACGCAGTATTTT.

There are many counts of this clonotype. This rearrangement joins TRBV11-2 to TRBJ2-5, with 11 bases identical to TRBD2. The trim removed 8 bases at V and 6 bases at J, leaving 11 bases unmatched. Germline CDR1 and CDR2: SGHAT and FQNNGV. The CDR3 is 15 residues long. The CDR3 protein is CASDPGLAVTKTQYF. Written as DNA, the CDR3 is TGTGCCAGCGACCCGGGACTAGCGGTCACTAAGACCCAGTACTTC.

This clonotype was recorded many times. The chain recombines TRBV19 with TRBJ1-2; 7 bases match TRBD1. Germline CDR1 reads LNHDA; CDR2 reads SQIVND (reference sequence). CDR3 length: 16 residues. After removal of 2 bases from V and 5 bases from J, the junction contained 11 bases not matched to a gene. The CDR3 DNA reads TGTGCCAGTAGTATAAGCCAAAACCGACAGGGTTATGGCTACACCTTC. It translates to CASSISQNRQGYGYTF.

The sample holds many counts of this clonotype. The V call is TRBV18, the J call TRBJ1-5; D perhaps matches TRBD1 (5 bases). Per germline, CDR1 KGHSH and CDR2 LQKENI. Trimming took off 4 bases at V and 4 bases at J, with 17 bases between the two ends. This CDR3 contains 16 residues. DNA of the CDR3: TGTGCCAGCTCACTCACAACAGGCAAAGCTAATCAGCCCCAGCATTTT. Translation: CASSLTTGKANQPQHF.

In this sample, this clonotype turned up many times. J is TRBJ2-5 and V is TRBV20-1; no clear D. V lost 0 bases, J lost 2 bases, and 10 bases lay in between. In germline, CDR1 is DFQATT, CDR2 SNEGSKA (reference sequence). This CDR3 has 14 amino acids. The CDR3, as DNA: TGCAGTGCTAGAGAAGGTATAGGTCAAGAGACCCAGTACTTC. The encoded protein is CSAREGIGQETQYF.

This clonotype was picked up many times. The chain employs TRBV5-5 and TRBJ1-4, with TRBD1 identical over 7 bases. Germline V gives CDR1 SGHKS, CDR2 YYEKEE (reference sequence). The V and J ends lost 4 bases and 5 bases, in that order; junction bases with no gene match: 8. This CDR3 contains 15 residues. The CDR3 DNA reads TGTGCCAGCAGCCGAACAGGGGAACACAATGAAAAACTGTTTTTT. Its protein product is CASSRTGEHNEKLFF.

The chain uses TRBV6-1 and TRBJ1-3, with a possible D match to TRBD1 (5 bases). V was clipped by 1 base and J by 1 base, with 26 bases between them. Germline CDR1 MNHNS, CDR2 SASEGT. This CDR3 is built from 21 residues. The CDR3 reads CASSEEVWTDTKIRSGNTIYF. The DNA for the CDR3 is TGTGCCAGCAGTGAAGAAGTGTGGACGGACACAAAGATTAGGTCTGGAAACACCATATATTTT.

This clonotype was counted at least ten times. This chain links TRBV18 with TRBJ2-1; the D is unclear. Germline loops: CDR1 KGHSH, CDR2 LQKENI. The germline V and J ends were trimmed by 3 bases and 8 bases, with 8 bases remaining between them. The CDR3 totals 12 residues. The CDR3 reads CASSPRMDEQFF. The CDR3 coding sequence is TGTGCCAGCTCACCGCGGATGGATGAGCAGTTCTTC.

The V gene is TRBV7-9, the J gene TRBJ2-7; either TRBD1 or TRBD2 may supply D (5 bases each). Germline V gives CDR1 SEHNR, CDR2 FQNEAQ (reference sequence). Between the trimmed V and J ends, which lost 7 bases and 3 bases, there was a span of 19 bases. The CDR3 has 15 residues. CDR3 loop: CASNSPFGGFYEQYF. The CDR3 nucleotides read TGTGCCAGCAACTCACCATTTGGGGGATTCTACGAGCAGTACTTC. Complete variable domain (other parts from reference TRBV7-9 and TRBJ2-7): DTGVSQNPRHKITKRGQNVTFRCDPISEHNRLYWYRQTLGQGPEFLTYFQNEAQLEKSRLLSDRFSAERPKGSFSTLEIQRTEQGDSAMYLCASNSPFGGFYEQYFGPGTRLTVT.

This clonotype was seen ten or more times. The chain carries TRBV20-1 and TRBJ2-3, with TRBD2 matching over 10 bases. The CDR3 has 14 amino acids. The germline CDR1 and CDR2 sequences are DFQATT and SNEGSKA (reference sequence). V shed 3 bases and J 6 bases; nucleotides not matched to a gene: 6. CDR3 coding DNA: TGCAGTGCTAGTCGCCTAGCGGGGGTGGATACGCAGTATTTT. Protein: CSASRLAGVDTQYF.

This clonotype appeared a few times. The chain uses TRBV6-5 and TRBJ1-3; D uncertain. The CDR3 spans 15 residues. Per germline, CDR1 MNHEY and CDR2 SVGAGI. Trimming pared 0 bases from V and 0 bases from J, leaving 6 bases between. The CDR3 here is CASSYSFGSGNTIYF. The DNA for the CDR3 is TGTGCCAGCAGTTACTCGTTCGGCTCTGGAAACACCATATATTTT.

The sample holds many counts of this clonotype. This chain joins TRBV12-3 or TRBV12-4 and TRBJ2-3, with D unresolved. Trimming removed 5 bases at V and 2 bases at J, with 5 bases between. The length of the CDR3 is 12 residues. The chain's CDR3 is CASSPHTDTQYF. In nucleotides, the CDR3 is TGTGCCAGCAGTCCTCACACAGATACGCAGTATTTT.

The genes are TRBV2 and TRBJ2-7, with D maybe TRBD2 (6 bases). The CDR3 loop spans 13 amino acids. V lost 7 bases and J lost 2, with 12 bases in between. From germline, CDR1 is SNHLY and CDR2 FYNNEI. CDR3 sequence (DNA): TGTGCCAGCATCGAGCGGGTAACCTACGAGCAGTACTTC. Its translation is CASIERVTYEQYF.

This clonotype was seen a few times. A much bigger clone sits one base away, suggesting this may be a read error. The chain employs TRBV12-3 or TRBV12-4 and TRBJ2-5; D might be TRBD2 (5 bases). The CDR3 has 13 residues. CDR3 sequence (DNA): TGTGCCAACAGTTTAGCGCTGTGGGAGACCCAGTACTTC. Translated, it gives CANSLALWETQYF.

The V gene is TRBV7-6, the J gene TRBJ2-2; D perhaps matches TRBD1 (5 bases). The CDR3 has 15 residues. The V gene's germline CDR1 is SGHVS and CDR2 FNYEAQ. The germline V and J ends were trimmed by 5 bases and 2 bases, with 12 bases remaining between them. The CDR3 bases are TGTGCCAGCAGCCCGACAGTATCAAACACCGGGGAGCTGTTTTTT. It codes for CASSPTVSNTGELFF.

This clonotype was observed at least ten times. The gene calls are TRBV20-1 and TRBJ2-5; D unclear. With 8 bases removed from V and 7 bases from J, the gap between germline ends came to 11 bases. The CDR3 totals 10 residues. Germline CDR1 and CDR2: DFQATT and SNEGSKA (reference sequence). The CDR3 sequence is CSLHPVTQYF. CDR3 in DNA: TGCAGTCTACACCCGGTGACCCAGTACTTC.

The V gene is TRBV5-1, the J gene TRBJ2-1, with D uncertain. The V gene's germline CDR1 is SGHRS and CDR2 YFSETQ. V lost 0 bases and J 1 base, leaving 8 bases between the germline ends. The CDR3 contains 15 residues. The chain's CDR3 is CASSLEAASYNEQFF. CDR3 bases: TGCGCCAGCAGCTTGGAAGCCGCGTCCTACAATGAGCAGTTCTTC.

There are a few counts of this clonotype. The rearrangement uses TRBV6-2 or TRBV6-3 and TRBJ1-1; 7 nucleotides agree with TRBD1. V was clipped by 0 bases and J by 7 bases; unmatched bases: 14. This CDR3 contains 17 residues. Germline V gives CDR1 MNHEY, CDR2 SVGEGT. CDR3 loop: CASSYSRGQVGVREAFF. The CDR3 nucleotides read TGTGCCAGCAGTTACTCTCGCGGACAGGTGGGAGTCCGTGAAGCTTTCTTT.

This sequence joins TRBV4-1 and TRBJ1-2; D is unresolved. The CDR3 has 16 amino acids. Trimming shortened V by 2 bases and J by 4 bases, and 17 bases separated the two germline ends. Germline V gene sequence: CDR1 MGHRA, CDR2 YSYEKL. In DNA form, the CDR3 reads TGCGCCAGCAGCCAACGCTACCCGGCCGGATCCTATGGCTACACCTTC. Residues: CASSQRYPAGSYGYTF.

This clonotype was counted many times. The V and J genes are TRBV7-9 and TRBJ2-1; 12 bases align to TRBD2. This CDR3 contains 15 residues. CDR1 is SEHNR and CDR2 is FQNEAQ in the germline V gene (reference sequence). V gave up 5 bases and J gave up 5 bases; unmatched junction bases: 4. The CDR3: CASSDRLAGDNEQFF. The CDR3 bases are TGTGCCAGCAGCGATCGACTAGCGGGGGACAATGAGCAGTTCTTC.

This clonotype appeared a few times. The V call is TRBV18, the J call TRBJ2-1; 8 bases fit TRBD1. V was pared by 1 base and J by 8 bases, with 7 bases of the junction left unmatched. The CDR3 totals 15 residues. CDR1 is KGHSH and CDR2 is LQKENI in the germline V gene. CDR3 sequence (DNA): TGTGCCAGCTCACCACGAGACAGGGGTTGGGATGAGCAGTTCTTC. Translated: CASSPRDRGWDEQFF.

This clonotype was observed a few times. The chain is built from TRBV11-3 and TRBJ2-7; a weak D match, TRBD2 (6 bases). Between the trimmed V and J ends, which lost 5 bases and 6 bases, there was a span of 23 bases. The CDR3 extends over 16 amino acids. Germline loops: CDR1 SGHNT, CDR2 YENEEA. Written as DNA, the CDR3 is TGTGCCAGCAGCCCCTACCGACTAGACCGACCGGGCGAGCAGTACTTC. Residues: CASSPYRLDRPGEQYF.

This clonotype came up many times. The CDR3 DNA is TGTGCCAGCAGCTTAAATACAGCGGGACGCAATGAGCAGTTCTTC. This gives the protein CASSLNTAGRNEQFF. The V call is TRBV7-3, the J call TRBJ2-1, with 7 positions matching TRBD2. The CDR3 covers 15 residues. Germline V lookup: CDR1 SGHTA, CDR2 FQGTGA. V lost 1 base and J lost 6; bases outside the gene matches: 6.

The rearrangement links TRBV12-3 or TRBV12-4 to TRBJ1-1; TRBD1 might be the D (6 bases). V dropped 10 bases and J dropped 0 bases, with 9 bases sitting between them. The CDR3 has 12 residues. The CDR3 DNA reads as TGTGCCAACGGACAGCTGAACACTGAAGCTTTCTTT. Its protein is CANGQLNTEAFF.

This clonotype occurred many times. The rearrangement links TRBV7-2 to TRBJ1-1; D is unresolved. Germline V gene lookup returns CDR1 SGHTA and CDR2 FQGNSA. This CDR3 region has 16 residues. Trimming removed 5 bases at V and 1 base at J, with 17 bases between. CDR3 sequence reads: CASSPWSGLQNTEAFF. As DNA, the CDR3 is TGTGCCAGCAGCCCCTGGTCCGGGCTACAGAACACTGAAGCTTTCTTT.

This clonotype was detected many times. The V gene is TRBV6-2 or TRBV6-3, the J gene TRBJ2-3, with D unclear. Trimming stripped 6 bases from V and 4 bases from J, with 8 bases between. Germline V gene sequence: CDR1 MNHEY, CDR2 SVGEGT. The CDR3 runs 12 residues. Here the CDR3 reads CASRKYADTQYF. DNA for the CDR3: TGTGCCAGCAGAAAATACGCAGATACGCAGTATTTT.